Shown below are 7 T cell receptor beta chains from a single sample sequenced in a study of blood T cell repertoires in COVID-19. The data were produced by immunoSEQ multiplex PCR, yet TCRdb's version contains in-frame clones alone and is incomplete. Among about 200,000 clones listed, 85% were seen once. Source material: PBMCs or T cells enriched from blood (not recorded which). These TCRs come from a man aged 40-50 years who had recovered from COVID-19.

The chain employs TRBV6-5 and TRBJ1-4, with D perhaps matching TRBD1 (6 bases). With 6 bases removed from V and 8 bases from J, the gap between germline ends came to 16 bases. The germline CDR1 and CDR2 sequences are MNHEY and SVGAGI. The CDR3 extends over 14 amino acids. The CDR3 nucleotides read TGTGCCAGCAGGGCGGACAGTAGTGTAGAAAAACTGTTTTTT. Residues: CASRADSSVEKLFF.

The chain uses TRBV15 and TRBJ2-6; D unclear. The V and J ends lost 0 bases and 3 bases respectively, with 9 bases between them. CDR1 LNHNV and CDR2 YYDKDF come from the germline V gene (reference sequence). This CDR3 comprises 16 residues. DNA for the CDR3: TGTGCCACCAGCAGAGATATGGGCTTTGGGGCCAACGTCCTGACTTTC. It yields the protein CATSRDMGFGANVLTF.

CDR3 region: CASSLREGQGSSEQYF. As DNA, the CDR3 is TGTGCCAGCAGCCTCCGTGAGGGACAGGGGTCGAGTGAGCAGTACTTC. V gene TRBV5-6 combines with J gene TRBJ2-7; 10 bases line up with TRBD1. The CDR3 is 16 amino acids. Trimming took 4 bases from V and 7 from J; bases not matched to a gene: 14. CDR1 is SGHDT and CDR2 is YYEEEE in the germline V gene.

The chain combines TRBV19 with TRBJ2-4, with 8 bases that match TRBD2. Germline trimming cut 4 bases from V and 0 bases from J; bases unmatched to any gene: 14. The germline gives CDR1 LNHDA, CDR2 SQIVND (reference sequence). This CDR3 region has 19 residues. The CDR3 here is CASSTSGTSLTPAKNIQYF. CDR3 coding DNA: TGTGCCAGTAGTACGTCCGGGACTAGTCTTACTCCAGCCAAAAACATTCAGTACTTC.

This clone was detected many times. The chain has TRBV5-6 and TRBJ1-2; 9 bases are shared with TRBD1. Per germline, CDR1 SGHDT and CDR2 YYEEEE. V gave up 4 bases and J gave up 4 bases; unmatched junction bases: 14. The CDR3 spans 17 residues. The CDR3 spells CASSPTTGQGITYGYTF. The CDR3 DNA reads TGTGCCAGCAGCCCCACCACCGGACAGGGGATAACCTATGGCTACACCTTC.

This rearrangement joins TRBV5-6 to TRBJ1-6; 10 positions match TRBD1. CDR3 length: 16 amino acids. Unmatched junction bases numbered 7, after V lost 1 base and J lost 9 bases. The germline V gene has CDR1 SGHDT and CDR2 YYEEEE. CDR3 loop: CASSLRQGANFSPLHF. The CDR3 nucleotides are TGTGCCAGCAGCTTGAGACAGGGGGCGAATTTTTCACCCCTCCACTTT.

The J gene is TRBJ1-3, the V gene TRBV7-9, with 7 bases aligning to TRBD1. CDR1 and CDR2 from the germline V gene are SEHNR and FQNEAQ (reference sequence). Trimming cost V 8 bases and J 4 bases; bases outside gene matches: 8. This CDR3 is built from 14 residues. The CDR3 nucleotides read TGTGCCAGCGGACGGGACAGTATAGGAAACACCATATATTTT. It encodes CASGRDSIGNTIYF.